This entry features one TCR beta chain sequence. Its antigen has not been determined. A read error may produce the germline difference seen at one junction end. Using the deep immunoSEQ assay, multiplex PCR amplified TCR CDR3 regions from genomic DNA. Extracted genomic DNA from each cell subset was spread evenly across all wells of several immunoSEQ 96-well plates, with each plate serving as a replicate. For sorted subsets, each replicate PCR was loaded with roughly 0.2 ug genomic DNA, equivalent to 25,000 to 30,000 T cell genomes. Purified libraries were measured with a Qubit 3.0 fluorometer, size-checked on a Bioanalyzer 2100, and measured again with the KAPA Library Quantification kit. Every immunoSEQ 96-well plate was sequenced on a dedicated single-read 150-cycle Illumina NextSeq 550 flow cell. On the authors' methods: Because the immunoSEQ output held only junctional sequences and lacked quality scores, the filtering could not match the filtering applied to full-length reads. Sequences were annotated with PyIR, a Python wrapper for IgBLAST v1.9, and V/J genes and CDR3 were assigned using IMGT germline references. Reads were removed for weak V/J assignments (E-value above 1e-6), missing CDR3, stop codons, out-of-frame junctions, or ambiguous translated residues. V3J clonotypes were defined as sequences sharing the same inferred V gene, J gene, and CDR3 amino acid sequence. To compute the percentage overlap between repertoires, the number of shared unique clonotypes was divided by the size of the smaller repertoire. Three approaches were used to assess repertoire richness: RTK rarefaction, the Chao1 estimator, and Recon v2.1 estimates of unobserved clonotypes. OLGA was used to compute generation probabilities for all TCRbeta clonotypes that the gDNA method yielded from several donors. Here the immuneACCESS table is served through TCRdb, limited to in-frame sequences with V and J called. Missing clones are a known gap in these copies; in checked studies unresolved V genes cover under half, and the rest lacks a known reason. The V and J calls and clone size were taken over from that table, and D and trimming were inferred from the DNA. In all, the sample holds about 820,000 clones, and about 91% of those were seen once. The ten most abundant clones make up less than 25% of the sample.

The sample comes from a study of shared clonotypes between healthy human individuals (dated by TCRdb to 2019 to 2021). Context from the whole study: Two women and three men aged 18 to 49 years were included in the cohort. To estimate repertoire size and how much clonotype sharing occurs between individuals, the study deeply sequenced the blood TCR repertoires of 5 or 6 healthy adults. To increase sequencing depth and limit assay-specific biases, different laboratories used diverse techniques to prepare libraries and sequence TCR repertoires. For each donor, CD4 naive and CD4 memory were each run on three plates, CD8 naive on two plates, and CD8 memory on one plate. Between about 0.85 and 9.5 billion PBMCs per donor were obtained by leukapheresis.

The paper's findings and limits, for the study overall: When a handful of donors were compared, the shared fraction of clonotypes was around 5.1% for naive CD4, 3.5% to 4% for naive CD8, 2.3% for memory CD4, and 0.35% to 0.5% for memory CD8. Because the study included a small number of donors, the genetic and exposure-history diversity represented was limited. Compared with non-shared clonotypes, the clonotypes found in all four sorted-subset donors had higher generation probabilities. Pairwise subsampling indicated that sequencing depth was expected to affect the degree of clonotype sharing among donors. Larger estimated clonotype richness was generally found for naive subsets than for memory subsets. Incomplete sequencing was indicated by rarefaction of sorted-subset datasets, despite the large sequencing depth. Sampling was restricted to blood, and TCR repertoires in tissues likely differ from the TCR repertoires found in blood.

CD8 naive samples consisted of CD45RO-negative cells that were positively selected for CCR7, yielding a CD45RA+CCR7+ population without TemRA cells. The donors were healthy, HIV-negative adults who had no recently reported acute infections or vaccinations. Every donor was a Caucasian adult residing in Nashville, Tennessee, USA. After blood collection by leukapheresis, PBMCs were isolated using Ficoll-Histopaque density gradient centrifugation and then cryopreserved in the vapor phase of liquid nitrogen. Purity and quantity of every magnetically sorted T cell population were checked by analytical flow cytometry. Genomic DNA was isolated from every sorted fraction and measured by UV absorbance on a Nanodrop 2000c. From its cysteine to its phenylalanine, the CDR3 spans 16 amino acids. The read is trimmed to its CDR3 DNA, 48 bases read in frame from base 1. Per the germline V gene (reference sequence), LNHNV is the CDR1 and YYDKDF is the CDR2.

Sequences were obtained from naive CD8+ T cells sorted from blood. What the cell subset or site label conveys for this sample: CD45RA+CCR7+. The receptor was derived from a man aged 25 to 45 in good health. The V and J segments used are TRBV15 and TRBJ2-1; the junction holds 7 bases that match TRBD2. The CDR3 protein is CATSNVLAADYDEQFF. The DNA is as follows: TGTGCCACCAGCAATGTCCTAGCGGCCGACTACGATGAGCAGTTCTTC.